The 30 T cell receptor beta chains below come from one sample, sequenced in a study of CXCR3-negative and CXCR3-positive naive CD8 T cells. The study made its TRB cDNA libraries by 5' RACE, adding UMI labels. Using the 5' RACE reads, TCRdb records one entry per CDR3 protein without DNA. This sample carries about 120,000 distinct CDR3 sequences, with roughly 0.35% going to the ten biggest clones. For these receptors, no antigen is known. The study, taken as a whole, reports: Hydrophobicity was higher for TRB CDR3s found in CXCR3-positive naive cells than in CXCR3-negative naive cells.

Input material: naive CXCR3+ CD8+ T cells from blood. As for subset: CD45RO-CCR7+CD27+CD95- naive CD8+ T cells expressing CXCR3 (TNR3+). The source is a human donor in good health. Some clones in this sample may be carry-over from other donors' samples.

The rearrangement uses TRBV7-2 and TRBJ1-2. Germline CDR1 reads SGHTA; CDR2 reads FQGNSA. The CDR3 is made up of 13 amino acids. The chain's CDR3 is CASSFDISYGYTF.

The chain has TRBV28 and TRBJ2-2; the D call of TRBD1 rests on TCRdb alone, since no DNA is present to check it. The CDR3 has 16 residues. Germline loops: CDR1 MDHEN, CDR2 SYDVKM. The chain's CDR3 is CASSHGTGDVTGELFF. The whole variable domain, remainder taken from reference TRBV28 and TRBJ2-2, is DVKVTQSSRYLVKRTGEKVFLECVQDMDHENMFWYRQDPGLGLRLIYFSYDVKMKEKGDIPEGYSVSREKKERFSLILESASTNQTSMYLCASSHGTGDVTGELFFGEGSRLTVL.

V and J are TRBV28 and TRBJ2-7; TCRdb's D gene call, TRBD1, goes unchecked for lack of DNA. The CDR3 is 16 residues long. The V gene's germline CDR1 is MDHEN and CDR2 SYDVKM. The CDR3 protein is CASSLRWGRATYEQYF.

The chain links TRBV4-2 to TRBJ2-7. CDR1 is LGHNA, CDR2 YNFKEQ, per germline. The CDR3 runs 15 residues. The CDR3 sequence is CASSQDKSVRGEQYF.

The chain uses TRBV25-1 and TRBJ2-1; with no DNA, the TCRdb D assignment of TRBD1 cannot be verified. The CDR3 covers 15 residues. Germline V gene data show CDR1 as MGHDK and CDR2 as SYGVNS. This CDR3 is CASSEYRQGEPEQFF.

V and J are TRBV19 and TRBJ1-1; as DNA is missing, the TRBD1 call by TCRdb cannot be tested. The CDR3 is 12 amino acids. CDR1 LNHDA and CDR2 SQIVND come from the germline V gene (reference sequence). CDR3: CASSLPTGKAFF.

CDR3 protein: CASSQGPAGAATGELFF. This chain connects TRBV4-3 to TRBJ2-2; TCRdb's assignment of TRBD1 cannot be checked, as there is no DNA. Germline V gene lookup returns CDR1 LGHNA and CDR2 YSLEER. The CDR3 has 17 amino acids.

The V call is TRBV28, the J call TRBJ2-7; lacking DNA, the TRBD1 call made by TCRdb goes unchecked. The CDR3 covers 15 residues. Germline CDR1 and CDR2: MDHEN and SYDVKM. The CDR3: CASSSSTGAAYEQYF.

This chain connects TRBV5-1 to TRBJ2-1. Germline loops: CDR1 SGHRS, CDR2 YFSETQ. The CDR3 extends over 13 amino acids. CDR3 region: CASSLEGNNEQFF.

J is TRBJ2-7 and V is TRBV5-1; TCRdb's D call of TRBD1 is untestable without DNA. The CDR3 spans 13 residues. The germline V gene encodes CDR1 SGHRS and CDR2 YFSETQ. CDR3: CASSTGQGYEQYF. Using reference TRBV5-1 and TRBJ2-7 for the parts outside the CDR3, the full variable domain is KAGVTQTPRYLIKTRGQQVTLSCSPISGHRSVSWYQQTPGQGLQFLFEYFSETQRNKGNFPGRFSGRQFSNSRSEMNVSTLELGDSALYLCASSTGQGYEQYFGPGTRLTVT.

The CDR3 region is CASSGTGGDTQYF. V is TRBV5-1 and J is TRBJ2-3; TCRdb calls TRBD1, which cannot be checked without DNA. The CDR3 consists of 13 residues. Germline values: CDR1 SGHRS, CDR2 YFSETQ.

V gene TRBV6-2 or TRBV6-3 combines with J gene TRBJ1-3; there is no DNA to check the TCRdb D call of TRBD1. CDR1 and CDR2 (germline): MNHEY, SVGEGT. The CDR3 runs 20 residues. The CDR3 loop is CASSSRLDPTPDASGNTIYF.

The rearrangement uses TRBV12-3 or TRBV12-4 and TRBJ2-2; TCRdb indicates TRBD2, and absent DNA this call remains unverified. The CDR3 spans 16 residues. The CDR3 region is CASSLEWGGNTGELFF.

The genes are TRBV27 and TRBJ2-7; TCRdb selects TRBD1, and the lack of DNA leaves this call unchecked. The V gene's germline CDR1 is MNHEY and CDR2 SMNVEV (reference sequence). The CDR3 extends over 13 amino acids. CDR3 region: CASSLSRGHEQYF.

The J gene is TRBJ2-2, the V gene TRBV7-9; TCRdb's assignment of TRBD2 cannot be checked, as there is no DNA. The germline V gene encodes CDR1 SEHNR and CDR2 FQNEAQ (reference sequence). The CDR3 runs 14 residues. The CDR3 sequence is CASSSDLTTGELFF.

The chain uses TRBV20-1 and TRBJ2-7; TCRdb names TRBD2, which stays unverified in the absence of DNA. CDR3 size: 15 residues. CDR1 DFQATT and CDR2 SNEGSKA come from the germline V gene (reference sequence). CDR3 sequence: CSAPSSGRVPYEQYF.

The rearrangement joins TRBV28 to TRBJ2-7. Germline CDR1 MDHEN, CDR2 SYDVKM. The CDR3 sequence is 13 residues long. The CDR3: CASSQSNNYEQYF.

The rearrangement joins TRBV4-3 to TRBJ1-3. This CDR3 has 15 residues. Germline CDR1 LGHNA, CDR2 YSLEER. The CDR3 is CASSQAKVSGNTIYF.

The chain links TRBV6-6 to TRBJ2-1. This CDR3 is 14 amino acids long. CDR1 and CDR2 from the germline V gene are MNHNY and SVGAGI (reference sequence). CDR3 sequence: CASSYDSPYNEQFF.

The rearrangement joins TRBV7-9 to TRBJ2-3. The germline CDR1 and CDR2 sequences are SEHNR and FQNEAQ (reference sequence). The CDR3 extends over 13 amino acids. Here the CDR3 reads CASSERATDTQYF.

V usage is TRBV11-2 and J usage is TRBJ2-1; TCRdb's D gene call, TRBD2, goes unchecked for lack of DNA. This CDR3 region has 19 residues. Germline V gene lookup returns CDR1 SGHAT and CDR2 FQNNGV. The CDR3 loop is CASSFQVGETSDRGSEQFF.

This chain joins TRBV27 and TRBJ2-1; there is no DNA to check the TCRdb D call of TRBD1. This CDR3 is 16 amino acids long. CDR1 and CDR2 (germline): MNHEY, SMNVEV (reference sequence). CDR3 sequence: CASSLGRQGWGNEQFF.

The chain employs TRBV29-1 and TRBJ2-1; the D call from TCRdb, TRBD1, cannot be confirmed without DNA. This CDR3 has 16 residues. Germline V CDR1 and CDR2: SQVTM, ANQGSEA. CDR3 protein: CSVEDLRDRGGNEQFF.

J is TRBJ1-2 and V is TRBV13; TCRdb's assignment of TRBD1 cannot be checked, as there is no DNA. The CDR3 sequence is 15 residues long. Germline CDR1 and CDR2: PRHDT and FYEKMQ (reference sequence). CDR3 sequence: CASSKSVQGNYGYTF. Complete variable domain (other parts from reference TRBV13 and TRBJ1-2): AAGVIQSPRHLIKEKRETATLKCYPIPRHDTVYWYQQGPGQDPQFLISFYEKMQSDKGSIPDRFSAQQFSDYHSELNMSSLELGDSALYFCASSKSVQGNYGYTFGSGTRLTVV.

The chain employs TRBV27 and TRBJ1-6. This CDR3 has 15 amino acids. Germline values: CDR1 MNHEY, CDR2 SMNVEV (reference sequence). The CDR3 region is CASSLIRQINSPLHF.

The chain couples TRBV7-3 to TRBJ1-1; TCRdb lists TRBD1, though no DNA is available to test this call. The CDR3 runs 15 residues. Germline V gives CDR1 SGHTA, CDR2 FQGTGA. This CDR3 reads CASSLSPGANTEAFF.

The V call is TRBV20-1, the J call TRBJ2-7. CDR1 and CDR2 from the germline V gene are DFQATT and SNEGSKA (reference sequence). There are 13 residues in the CDR3. The CDR3 here is CSARTRNSYEQYF.

J is TRBJ2-3 and V is TRBV6-5; TCRdb's assignment of TRBD2 cannot be checked, as there is no DNA. Germline lookup yields CDR1 MNHEY and CDR2 SVGAGI. The length of the CDR3 is 16 residues. CDR3 sequence: CASAKQGLGLAGTQYF.

V gene TRBV5-1 combines with J gene TRBJ2-7; checking the TCRdb D call of TRBD1 is not possible without DNA. Germline CDR1 is SGHRS and CDR2 is YFSETQ. The length of the CDR3 is 15 residues. The CDR3: CASSLLSGGTYEQYF.

The rearrangement uses TRBV6-2 or TRBV6-3 and TRBJ2-1; TCRdb reports TRBD1, a call that lacks DNA to check it against. CDR1 and CDR2 from the germline V gene are MNHEY and SVGEGT. This CDR3 has 14 amino acids. CDR3 protein: CASSYEPPPNEQFF.